This paragraph reports one T cell receptor beta chain. Its antigen is not known. Sequenced by immunoSEQ multiplex PCR; TCRdb stores in-frame clones only, minus some. Counted here are more than 110,000 clones, over 90% occurring once; the ten biggest clones make up 4.5% to 5.5%. This sample was taken from a study of T cell responses to AZD1222 COVID-19 vaccine. Study conclusions and caveats: Among the donors, most were white British and more were female, and clonal diversity was possibly underestimated. Across the whole spike, CD4 TCRs peaked at regions 160-218 and 743-854.

This CDR3 is built from 16 residues. CDR1 LNHDA and CDR2 SQIVND come from the germline V gene (reference sequence). V shed 3 bases and J shed 2 bases, with 15 bases lying between them. The sequence derives from an adult in good health. The material was peripheral blood, obtained on day 0 of AZD1222 vaccination. This rearrangement joins TRBV19 to TRBJ2-3; no firm D call. CDR3 sequence: CASSITMSDDTDTQYF. DNA for the CDR3: TGTGCCAGTAGTATTACAATGTCGGACGACACAGATACGCAGTATTTT.